This TCR beta chain derives from a study of T cell responses to AZD1222 COVID-19 vaccine. General study findings and limits: AZD1222 recipients seropositive at baseline numbered only five or six. There were vaccine-associated CD4 TCRs across spike, dominant at 160-218 and 743-854. Spike-specific TCR depth and breadth grew after two AZD1222 doses. Reportedly, nearly half of unique spike TCRs recognized epitopes outside B.1.351/B.1.1.7 mutations.

This clone is deemed medium-sized. As yet, its antigen is unknown. The data were produced by immunoSEQ multiplex PCR, yet TCRdb's version contains in-frame clones alone and is incomplete. The sample has 120,000 to 150,000 clones, around 88% seen once. The V gene end was trimmed by 5 bases and the J gene end by 5 bases; junction bases not matched to a gene: 7. Germline assignment: CDR1 MNHEY and CDR2 SVGEGT. CDR3 length: 14 amino acids. V gene TRBV6-2 or TRBV6-3 combines with J gene TRBJ2-7; 9 bases fit TRBD1. Material: peripheral blood, obtained on day 0 of AZD1222 vaccination. This clonotype was sampled from an adult in good health. This CDR3 reads CASSPTGGYHEQYF. The CDR3 DNA follows: TGTGCCAGCAGTCCAACAGGGGGCTACCACGAGCAGTACTTC.